This TCR beta chain was profiled in a study of radiotherapy plus CTLA-4 blockade in lung cancer (dated by TCRdb to 2017 to 2018). As for the study more broadly: Objective responses occurred in about 19% of enrolled patients, and 30% to 40% achieved disease control. Overall study outcomes, separate from this receptor: After treatment with radiotherapy and ipilimumab, TCR clones that came from tumors expanded in the peripheral blood. Early dynamic changes in blood T cell clones, together with increased serum interferon-beta after radiation, were reported as the strongest predictors of response.

Measured from the cysteine to the phenylalanine, the CDR3 is 14 residues long. The read is trimmed to its CDR3 DNA, 42 bases read in frame from base 1. The germline V gene specifies SGHVS as CDR1 and FNYEAQ as CDR2. V lost 4 bases and J lost 3 bases, and the count of bases not matched to a germline gene is 3. The library relied on the immunoSEQ multiplex PCR assay. TCRdb limited this immuneACCESS table to in-frame rearrangements with V and J called. A share of clones is missing; checked studies link under half to unresolved V genes, and the rest is unexplained. The sample yields 75,000 to 80,000 clones; around 87% were counted once. About 0.95% of the sample is in the top ten clones. As regards this clone: The specificity of this receptor is unknown. No much larger clone is present one base from it, and per-base qualities are unavailable.

Focal radiation therapy combined with CTLA-4 blockade (ipilimumab) was tested in patients with chemo-refractory metastatic non-small-cell lung cancer. The sequence joins TRBV7-6 to TRBJ1-3; 7 bases in between match TRBD1. The origin of this receptor is a human donor with non-small cell lung cancer who had stable disease on radiotherapy plus ipilimumab. Here the sequenced sample was peripheral blood, taken from a patient treated with radiotherapy plus ipilimumab. Here the CDR3 is given as CASSSRTGGNTIYF. In nucleotides, the sequence is TGTGCCAGCAGCTCAAGGACAGGTGGAAACACCATATATTTT.